This entry concerns a single T cell receptor beta chain. No antigen is known for it. This sample was taken from a study of PD-1 blockade in classical Hodgkin lymphoma. On the study more broadly: With a 2-week interval, patients received intravenous nivolumab at 3 mg/kg.

Germline V gives CDR1 SGHNT, CDR2 YYREEE (reference sequence). With V trimmed by 4 bases and J by 9 bases, 10 bases remained unmatched. CDR3 length equals 15 residues. All patients relapsed after autologous stem cell transplantation, and brentuximab vedotin exposure varied. Study-wide results and limits: Baseline diversity in complete responders resembled that of newly diagnosed patients. It was CD4+ TCR diversity, not CD8+, that rose significantly by C4D1. Newly diagnosed patients reportedly trailed healthy donors in baseline TCR diversity.

The table came from immunoSEQ multiplex PCR; TCRdb's copy has only in-frame clones and leaves some out. The sample holds 12,000 or so clones, around nine tenths seen once. This chain connects TRBV5-4 to TRBJ2-1; 10 bases match TRBD2. The material sequenced was peripheral blood mononuclear cells (PBMCs), taken at baseline. The sequence derives from a human donor with classical Hodgkin lymphoma. For the CDR3, the DNA is TGTGCCAGCAGCCCGGGGCTAGCGGGAGTACTTGAGCAGTTCTTC. This gives the protein CASSPGLAGVLEQFF.